The subject of this entry is one TCR beta chain. The antigen is unknown. This specimen belongs to a study of T-cell reconstitution after alpha-beta-depleted transplantation in children. Findings of the study overall: Several hundred expanded graft clones reportedly gave rise to the alpha-beta T cells present about two months after transplant. T cells produced anew were the main source of T-cell counts and diversity one year after transplant. Surviving recipient T cells and intrathymic progenitors accounted for some patients' high TCRbeta diversity at day 60.

This CDR3 comprises 15 residues. Germline V gives CDR1 DFQATT, CDR2 SNEGSKA (reference sequence). V was trimmed by 8 bases and J by 5 bases, leaving 23 bases between them. Unique molecular identifiers were incorporated during preparation of the TCRbeta library. TCRdb called the PCR reads again in MiXCR, with one record for every CDR3 protein. The sample yields about 580,000 distinct CDR3 sequences, 23% seen once. The chain carries TRBV20-1 and TRBJ2-3; tentatively, D is TRBD2 (5 bases). The input for sequencing was PBMCs, mostly from graft donor cells, taken 360 days after TCRalphabeta/CD19-depleted stem cell transplant. The TCR originated in a boy under two years old who had a stem cell transplant for acute myeloid leukemia, so the T cells may come from the graft donor. The chain's CDR3 is CSNYRVSGREDTQYF. The CDR3 DNA reads as TGCAGTAATTACCGGGTCTCCGGCCGGGAAGATACGCAGTATTTT.